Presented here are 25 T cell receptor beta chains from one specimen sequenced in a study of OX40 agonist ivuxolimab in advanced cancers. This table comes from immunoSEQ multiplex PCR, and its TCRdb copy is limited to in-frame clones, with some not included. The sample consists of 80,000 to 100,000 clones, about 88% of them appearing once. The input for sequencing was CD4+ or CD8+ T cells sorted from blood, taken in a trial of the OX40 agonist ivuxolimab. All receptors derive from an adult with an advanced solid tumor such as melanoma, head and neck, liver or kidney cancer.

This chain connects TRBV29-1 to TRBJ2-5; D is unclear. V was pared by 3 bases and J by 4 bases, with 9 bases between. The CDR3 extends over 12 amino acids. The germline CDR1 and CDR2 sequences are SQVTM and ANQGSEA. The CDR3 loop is CSVEGSSETQYF. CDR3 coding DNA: TGCAGCGTTGAGGGAAGCTCAGAGACCCAGTACTTC.

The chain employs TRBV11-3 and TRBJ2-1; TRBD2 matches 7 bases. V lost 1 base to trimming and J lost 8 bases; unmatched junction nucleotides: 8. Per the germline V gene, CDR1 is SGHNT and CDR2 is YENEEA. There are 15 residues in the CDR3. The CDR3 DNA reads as TGTGCCAGCAGCTTAGGTGGGGGGGTCGGCCATGAGCAGTTCTTC. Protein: CASSLGGGVGHEQFF.

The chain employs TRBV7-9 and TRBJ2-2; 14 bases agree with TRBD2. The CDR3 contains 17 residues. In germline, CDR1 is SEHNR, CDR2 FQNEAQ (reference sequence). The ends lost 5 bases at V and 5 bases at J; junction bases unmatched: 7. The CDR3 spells CASSQGLAGVQTGELFF. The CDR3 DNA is TGTGCCAGCAGCCAGGGACTAGCGGGAGTTCAAACCGGGGAGCTGTTTTTT.

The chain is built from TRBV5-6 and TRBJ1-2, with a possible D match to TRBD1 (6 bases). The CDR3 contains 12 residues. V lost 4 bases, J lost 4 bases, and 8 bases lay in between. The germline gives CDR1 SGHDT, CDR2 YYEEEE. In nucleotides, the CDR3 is TGTGCCAGCAGCAGGACAGCCTATGGCTACACCTTC. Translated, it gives CASSRTAYGYTF.

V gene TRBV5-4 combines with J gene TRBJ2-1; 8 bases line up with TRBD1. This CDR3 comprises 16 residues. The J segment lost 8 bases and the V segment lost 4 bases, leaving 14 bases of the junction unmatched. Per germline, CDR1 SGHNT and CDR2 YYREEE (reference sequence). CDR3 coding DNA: TGTGCCAGCAGCGCCTTGACAGGGGTGGCTAGCTATGAGCAGTTCTTC. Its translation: CASSALTGVASYEQFF. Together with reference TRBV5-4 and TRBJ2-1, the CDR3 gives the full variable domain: ETGVTQSPTHLIKTRGQQVTLRCSSQSGHNTVSWYQQALGQGPQFIFQYYREEENGRGNFPPRFSGLQFPNYSSELNVNALELDDSALYLCASSALTGVASYEQFFGPGTRLTVL.

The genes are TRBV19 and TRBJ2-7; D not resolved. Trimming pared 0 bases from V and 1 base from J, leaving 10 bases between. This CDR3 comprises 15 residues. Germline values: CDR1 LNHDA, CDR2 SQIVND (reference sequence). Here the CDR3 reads CASSIDLADSYEQYV. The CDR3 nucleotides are TGTGCCAGTAGTATAGATCTCGCGGATTCCTACGAGCAGTACGTC.

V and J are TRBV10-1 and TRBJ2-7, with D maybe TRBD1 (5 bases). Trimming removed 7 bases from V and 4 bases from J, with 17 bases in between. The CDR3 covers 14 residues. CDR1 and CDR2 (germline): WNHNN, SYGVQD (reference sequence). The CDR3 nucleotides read TGCGCCAGCACCCAGGGCCCAAAAAGGTACGAGCAGTACGTC. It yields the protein CASTQGPKRYEQYV.

The CDR3 nucleotides read TGCGCCAGCAGTCATCTTAGCGGGAGGGCCTACAATGAGCAGTTCTTC. Its protein product is CASSHLSGRAYNEQFF. The rearrangement uses TRBV23-1 and TRBJ2-1; 11 bases map to TRBD2. TRBV23-1 is reported as an ORF; its role is uncertain. The CDR3 has 16 amino acids. Unmatched junction bases numbered 3, after V lost 3 bases and J lost 2 bases.

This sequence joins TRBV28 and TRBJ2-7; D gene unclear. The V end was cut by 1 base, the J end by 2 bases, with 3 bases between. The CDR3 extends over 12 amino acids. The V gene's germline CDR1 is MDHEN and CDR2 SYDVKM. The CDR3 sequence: CASSLYAYEQYF. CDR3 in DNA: TGTGCCAGCAGTTTATACGCCTACGAGCAGTACTTC.

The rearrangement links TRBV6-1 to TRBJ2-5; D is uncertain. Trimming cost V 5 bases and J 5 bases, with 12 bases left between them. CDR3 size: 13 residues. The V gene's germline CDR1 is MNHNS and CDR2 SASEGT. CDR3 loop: CASSPDPRETQYF. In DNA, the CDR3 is TGTGCCAGCAGTCCGGACCCCCGGGAGACCCAGTACTTC.

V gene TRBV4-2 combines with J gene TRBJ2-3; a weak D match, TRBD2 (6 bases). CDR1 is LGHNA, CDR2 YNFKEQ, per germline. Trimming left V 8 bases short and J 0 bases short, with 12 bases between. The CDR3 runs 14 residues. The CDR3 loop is CASGAGTSTDTQYF. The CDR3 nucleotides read TGTGCCAGCGGGGCGGGAACTAGCACAGATACGCAGTATTTT.

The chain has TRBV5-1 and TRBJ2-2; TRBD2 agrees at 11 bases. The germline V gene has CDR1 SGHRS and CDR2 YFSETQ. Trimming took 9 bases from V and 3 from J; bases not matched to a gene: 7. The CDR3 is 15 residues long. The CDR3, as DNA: TGCGCCACCTCCCAACTAGCGGGAGACACCGGGGAGCTGTTTTTT. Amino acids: CATSQLAGDTGELFF.

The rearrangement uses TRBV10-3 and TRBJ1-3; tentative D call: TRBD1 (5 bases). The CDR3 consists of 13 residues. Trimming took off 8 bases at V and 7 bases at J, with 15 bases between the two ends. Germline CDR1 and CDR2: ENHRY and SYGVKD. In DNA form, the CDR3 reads TGTGCCATCGGAGGGGCACCCCTGAACACCATATATTTT. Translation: CAIGGAPLNTIYF.

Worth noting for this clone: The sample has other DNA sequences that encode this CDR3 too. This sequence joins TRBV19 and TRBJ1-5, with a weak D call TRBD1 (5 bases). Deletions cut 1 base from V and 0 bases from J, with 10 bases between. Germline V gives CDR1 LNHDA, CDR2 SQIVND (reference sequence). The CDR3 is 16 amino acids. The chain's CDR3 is CASSIGGGYSNQPQHF. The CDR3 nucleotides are TGTGCCAGTAGTATAGGGGGCGGATATAGCAATCAGCCCCAGCATTTT.

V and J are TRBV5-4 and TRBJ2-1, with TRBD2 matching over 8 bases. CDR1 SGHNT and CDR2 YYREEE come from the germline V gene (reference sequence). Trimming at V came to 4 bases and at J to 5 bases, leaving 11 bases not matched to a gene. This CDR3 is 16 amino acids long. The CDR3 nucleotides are TGTGCCAGCAGCGAACAGACTAGCGCCGTGCACAATGAGCAGTTCTTC. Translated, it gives CASSEQTSAVHNEQFF.

This CDR3 is CASSPLGGPGETQYF. CDR3 bases: TGTGCCAGCTCACCCCTTGGAGGGCCAGGAGAGACCCAGTACTTC. This rearrangement joins TRBV18 to TRBJ2-5; possibly TRBD2 for D (6 bases). CDR3 size: 15 residues. The V and J ends lost 3 bases and 4 bases respectively, with 15 bases between them. Germline V gene data show CDR1 as KGHSH and CDR2 as LQKENI.

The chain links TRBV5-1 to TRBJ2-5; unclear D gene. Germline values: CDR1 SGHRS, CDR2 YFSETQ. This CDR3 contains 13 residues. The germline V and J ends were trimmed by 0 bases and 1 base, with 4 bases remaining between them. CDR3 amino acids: CASSLAVQETQYF. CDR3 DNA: TGCGCCAGCAGCTTGGCGGTCCAAGAGACCCAGTACTTC.

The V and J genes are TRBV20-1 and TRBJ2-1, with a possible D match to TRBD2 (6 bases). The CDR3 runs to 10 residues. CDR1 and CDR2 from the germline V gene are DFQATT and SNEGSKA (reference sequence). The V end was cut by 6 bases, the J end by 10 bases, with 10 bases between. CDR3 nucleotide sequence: TGCAGTGCCAGCGGACTAGAGCAGTTCTTC. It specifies CSASGLEQFF.

The CDR3, as DNA: TGTGCCAGCAGCCCAGCCGGGACAGGGCTAACAGATACGCAGTATTTT. This sequence encodes CASSPAGTGLTDTQYF. The chain uses TRBV28 and TRBJ2-3, with TRBD1 matching 9 bases. The CDR3 is 16 residues long. With 6 bases clipped from V and 3 bases from J, the junction kept 10 bases outside the gene matches. Germline CDR1 is MDHEN and CDR2 is SYDVKM.

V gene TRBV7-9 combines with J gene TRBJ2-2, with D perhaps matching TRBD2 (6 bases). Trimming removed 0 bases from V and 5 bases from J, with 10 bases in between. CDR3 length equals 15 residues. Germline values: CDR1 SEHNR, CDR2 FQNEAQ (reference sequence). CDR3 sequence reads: CASSLALRGTGELFF. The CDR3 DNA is TGTGCCAGCAGCTTAGCGCTACGGGGGACCGGGGAGCTGTTTTTT.

For the CDR3, the DNA is TGTGCCTCCGGGATTGTGCTTGGGGACACCATATATTTT. Protein product: CASGIVLGDTIYF. V gene TRBV6-5 combines with J gene TRBJ1-3; D is uncertain. The V end lost 11 bases, the J end lost 8 bases, and 19 bases lay between the germline ends. CDR1 MNHEY and CDR2 SVGAGI come from the germline V gene. The CDR3 consists of 13 residues.

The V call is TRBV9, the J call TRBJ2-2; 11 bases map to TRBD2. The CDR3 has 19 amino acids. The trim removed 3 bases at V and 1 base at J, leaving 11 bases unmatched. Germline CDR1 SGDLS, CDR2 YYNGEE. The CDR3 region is CASSAWLTGLAENTGELFF. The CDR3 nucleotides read TGTGCCAGCAGCGCGTGGTTGACGGGACTAGCGGAGAACACCGGGGAGCTGTTTTTT.

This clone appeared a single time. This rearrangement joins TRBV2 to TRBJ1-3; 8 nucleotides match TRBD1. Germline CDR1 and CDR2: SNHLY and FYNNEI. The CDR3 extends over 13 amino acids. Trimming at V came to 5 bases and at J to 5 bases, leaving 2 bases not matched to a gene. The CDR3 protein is CASSQGARNTIYF. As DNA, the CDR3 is TGTGCCAGCAGTCAGGGGGCTAGAAACACCATATATTTT.

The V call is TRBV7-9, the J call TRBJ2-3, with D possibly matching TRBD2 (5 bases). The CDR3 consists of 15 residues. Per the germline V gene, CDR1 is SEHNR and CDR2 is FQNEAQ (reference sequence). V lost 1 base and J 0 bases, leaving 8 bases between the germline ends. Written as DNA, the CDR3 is TGTGCCAGCAGCTTAGGAGGGAGAAGCACAGATACGCAGTATTTT. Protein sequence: CASSLGGRSTDTQYF.

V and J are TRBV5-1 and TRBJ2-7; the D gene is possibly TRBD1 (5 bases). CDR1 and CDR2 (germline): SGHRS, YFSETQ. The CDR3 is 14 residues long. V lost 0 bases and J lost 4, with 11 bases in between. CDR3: CASSLGLGPYEQYF. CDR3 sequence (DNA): TGCGCCAGCAGCTTGGGGCTGGGGCCGTACGAGCAGTACTTC. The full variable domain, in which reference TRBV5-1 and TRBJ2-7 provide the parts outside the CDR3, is KAGVTQTPRYLIKTRGQQVTLSCSPISGHRSVSWYQQTPGQGLQFLFEYFSETQRNKGNFPGRFSGRQFSNSRSEMNVSTLELGDSALYLCASSLGLGPYEQYFGPGTRLTVT.